The rows below give T cell receptor beta chains drawn from one sample of a study of technical replicates of blood from a handful of donors. TCRdb's table, derived via immunoSEQ multiplex PCR, lists solely in-frame clones and lacks some. The sample has more than 90,000 clones, approximately 94% seen once. Sequences were obtained from T cells isolated from PBMCs. Source of these receptors: a human donor in good health. CDR3s include the opening cysteine and the closing phenylalanine or tryptophan. D genes are given only for firm matches.

v_call: TRBV10-3
d_call: TRBD1
j_call: TRBJ1-4
cdr3_aa: CATARAKQGAQEKLFF

v_call: TRBV27
d_call: TRBD1
j_call: TRBJ2-5
cdr3_aa: CASGQEQETQYF

v_call: TRBV28
d_call: NA
j_call: TRBJ1-5
cdr3_aa: CASGGANQPQHF

v_call: TRBV4-2
d_call: TRBD2
j_call: TRBJ2-1
cdr3_aa: CASSPPSGGYNEQFF

v_call: TRBV4-1
d_call: TRBD1
j_call: TRBJ2-3
cdr3_aa: CASSRQGARFEDTQYF

v_call: TRBV5-1
d_call: TRBD1
j_call: TRBJ1-2
cdr3_aa: CASSQSGTGDGYTF

v_call: TRBV6-1
d_call: TRBD1
j_call: TRBJ1-2
cdr3_aa: CASSETGIYGYTF

v_call: TRBV27
d_call: TRBD1
j_call: TRBJ1-5
cdr3_aa: CASSRRGQGVQPQHF

v_call: TRBV6-5
d_call: NA
j_call: TRBJ2-1
cdr3_aa: CASSPGLTYNEQFF

v_call: TRBV11-3
d_call: TRBD2
j_call: TRBJ2-4
cdr3_aa: CASSSREGIQYF

v_call: TRBV7-6
d_call: TRBD1
j_call: TRBJ1-5
cdr3_aa: CASSLTGGNSNQPQHF

v_call: TRBV2
d_call: TRBD2
j_call: TRBJ2-3
cdr3_aa: CASVRLAGGPKITDTQYF

v_call: TRBV28
d_call: NA
j_call: TRBJ2-2
cdr3_aa: CASSPDRNTGELFF

v_call: TRBV27
d_call: TRBD2
j_call: TRBJ2-1
cdr3_aa: CASSLSGGLPNEQFF